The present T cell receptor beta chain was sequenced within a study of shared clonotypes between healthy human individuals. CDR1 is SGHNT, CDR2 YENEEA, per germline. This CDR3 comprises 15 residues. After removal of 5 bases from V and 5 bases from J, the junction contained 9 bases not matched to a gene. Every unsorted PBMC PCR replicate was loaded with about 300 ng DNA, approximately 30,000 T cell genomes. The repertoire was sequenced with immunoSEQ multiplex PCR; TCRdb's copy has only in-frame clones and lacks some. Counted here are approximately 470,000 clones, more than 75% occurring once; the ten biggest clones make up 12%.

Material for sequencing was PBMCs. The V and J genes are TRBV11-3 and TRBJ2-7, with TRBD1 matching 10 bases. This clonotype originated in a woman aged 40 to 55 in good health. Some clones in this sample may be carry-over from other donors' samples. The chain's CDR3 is CASSQSGTGAHEQYF. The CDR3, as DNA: TGTGCCAGCAGCCAGTCCGGGACAGGGGCACACGAGCAGTACTTC.